This TCR beta chain was identified during a study of T-cell memory formation after mild COVID-19. V gave up 1 base and J gave up 2 bases; unmatched junction bases: 6. CDR3 length equals 15 residues. Per germline, CDR1 DFQATT and CDR2 SNEGSKA (reference sequence). TCRdb re-called the 5' RACE reads through MiXCR, storing one row per CDR3 protein. The table includes 75,000 to 90,000 distinct CDR3 sequences, about 15% detected once. The TCR sequence derives from an adult woman who had mild COVID-19 (a few samples of this study predate the infection). Cell type and time point are not known. The chain links TRBV20-1 to TRBJ2-7; 9 nucleotides match TRBD1. The sample consisted of PBMCs or a T cell subset sorted from them (not recorded which). CDR3 sequence: CSARALDRGAYEQYF. In nucleotides, the CDR3 is TGCAGTGCTAGAGCCCTGGACAGGGGAGCCTACGAGCAGTACTTC.